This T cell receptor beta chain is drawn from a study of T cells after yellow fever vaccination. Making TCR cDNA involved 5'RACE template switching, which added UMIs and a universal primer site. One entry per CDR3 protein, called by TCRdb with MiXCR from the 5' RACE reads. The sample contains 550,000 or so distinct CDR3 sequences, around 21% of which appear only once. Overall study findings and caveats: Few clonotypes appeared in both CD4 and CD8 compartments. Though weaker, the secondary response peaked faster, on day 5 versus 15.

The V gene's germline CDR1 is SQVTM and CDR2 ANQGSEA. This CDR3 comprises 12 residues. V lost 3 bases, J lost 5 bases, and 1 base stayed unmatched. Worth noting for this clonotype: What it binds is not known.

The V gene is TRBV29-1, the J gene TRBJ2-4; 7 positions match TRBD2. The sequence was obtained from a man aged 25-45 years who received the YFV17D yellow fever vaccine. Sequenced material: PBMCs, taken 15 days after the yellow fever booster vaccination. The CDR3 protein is CSVEAGENIQYF. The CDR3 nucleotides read TGCAGCGTTGAGGCGGGAGAAAACATTCAGTACTTC.